Detailed here is one TCR beta chain. Its antigen is undetermined. Treatment defined: oral pan-JAK inhibitor, 5-10 mg twice daily. Researchers took lesional scalp punch biopsies and peripheral blood from people who were alopecia areata patients. These data originate in a study of CD8+ T cells in alopecia areata. Study overall: It was oral tofacitinib, at 5 to 10 mg twice daily, that treated patients received.

In each case, RNA was isolated and then reverse transcribed into cDNA as the sequencing template. Sequencing was performed with immunoSEQ multiplex PCR; in TCRdb, only in-frame clones are kept and a portion is missing. The sample has some 210,000 clones; roughly three fifths are singletons. The V gene's germline CDR1 is SGDLS and CDR2 YYNGEE. The CDR3 loop spans 15 amino acids. With 3 bases removed from V and 5 bases from J, the gap between germline ends came to 17 bases. Study-wide results and caveats: Lesional tissue from the scalp (especially in alopecia totalis/universalis) showed higher clonality than normal scalp.

The material sequenced was CD4+ T cells sorted from blood, taken at approximately week 42, from a patient treated with tofacitinib. The sequence derives from a human donor with alopecia areata. This chain connects TRBV9 to TRBJ1-2; D is possibly TRBD1 (5 bases). CDR3 DNA: TGTGCCAGCAGCGAAACCAGGGATCCGTGGTATGGCTACACCTTC. It translates to CASSETRDPWYGYTF.